This T cell receptor (beta chain) was sequenced in a study of blood T cell repertoires in COVID-19. From germline, CDR1 is LGHDT and CDR2 YNNKEL (reference sequence). Trimming cost V 0 bases and J 13 bases; bases outside gene matches: 9. The CDR3 runs 14 residues. TCRdb keeps only in-frame clones here, not all; method: immunoSEQ multiplex PCR. Among around 350,000 clones listed, around 90% were seen once. The chain combines TRBV3-1 (or the pseudogene TRBV3-2) with TRBJ2-1, with 7 bases identical to TRBD1. The sequenced sample consisted of peripheral blood. This clonotype originated in a human donor in a cohort sampled during active COVID-19. The CDR3 loop reads CASSQDSGGFSQFF. In nucleotides, the CDR3 is TGTGCCAGCAGCCAAGATTCAGGGGGATTCTCCCAGTTCTTC.